The clone carrying this TCR beta chain was seen a single time. Its antigen is not identified. Germline lookup yields CDR1 GTSNPN and CDR2 SVGIG (reference sequence). The V end was cut by 4 bases, the J end by 1 base, with 5 bases between. This CDR3 has 12 amino acids. Generated by immunoSEQ multiplex PCR, the TCRdb table keeps only in-frame clones and is missing some. Among fewer than 80,000 clones listed, about 89% were seen once. This sample was taken from a study of OX40 agonist ivuxolimab in advanced cancers. In the study overall: Two patients with cutaneous melanoma and one with hepatocellular carcinoma, three in total, showed partial responses. Study-wide findings and caveats: Researchers report that CD8+ T cells had, on average, more expanded clones than CD4+. Clonal expansion was among the lowest in partial responders at 0.1-3.0 mg/kg, especially CD8+.

This clonotype originated in an adult with an advanced solid tumor such as melanoma, head and neck, liver or kidney cancer. The chain recombines TRBV30 with TRBJ1-3, with D uncertain. Sequencing used CD4+ or CD8+ T cells sorted from blood, obtained in a trial of the OX40 agonist ivuxolimab. The chain's CDR3 is CAWTGSGNTIYF. As DNA, the CDR3 is TGTGCCTGGACAGGTTCTGGAAACACCATATATTTT. Together with reference TRBV30 and TRBJ1-3, the CDR3 gives the full variable domain: SQTIHQWPATLVQPVGSPLSLECTVEGTSNPNLYWYRQAAGRGLQLLFYSVGIGQISSEVPQNLSASRPQDRQFILSSKKLLLSDSGFYLCAWTGSGNTIYFGEGSWLTVV.